A selection of T cell receptor beta chains follows, all from one sample in a study of regulatory T cells in long-lasting Graves disease. TCRdb reprocessed the multiplex PCR reads via MiXCR and lists one record per CDR3 protein. The table records 600,000 to 800,000 distinct CDR3 sequences, about 32% of them present only once. Here the sequenced sample was peripheral blood mononuclear cells (PBMCs), taken when the disease was refractory, from a patient treated with antithyroid drugs. The receptor source for this set is a female donor with Graves disease. Both conserved end residues are part of each CDR3. The D gene is left open where the match is weak. Size tells how often a clone was seen (once, few, many) or the class of an expanded clone, and some rows leave it out.

d_call,j_call,v_call,clone_size,cdr3_aa,cdr3_nt
NA,TRBJ1-5,TRBV6-5,many,CASSYVPDNQPQHF,TGTGCCAGCAGTTACGTCCCAGACAATCAGCCCCAGCATTTT
NA,TRBJ1-2,TRBV5-1,NA,CASSLGQFNYGYTF,TGCGCCAGCAGCTTGGGACAGTTTAACTATGGCTACACCTTC
TRBD1,TRBJ1-4,TRBV15,NA,CATSRDLTGGTRNEKLFF,TGTGCCACCAGCAGAGATCTGACAGGGGGCACCCGAAACGAAAAACTGTTTTTT
NA,TRBJ2-7,TRBV6-1,NA,CASSLAYNEQYF,TGTGCCAGCAGCCTGGCCTACAACGAGCAGTACTTC
TRBD1,TRBJ1-2,TRBV5-1,NA,CASRDGTGGAYGYTF,TGCGCCAGCAGGGACGGGACAGGGGGCGCCTATGGCTACACCTTC
NA,TRBJ2-7,TRBV11-2,NA,CASSLGDGVWQYF,TGTGCCAGCAGCTTAGGGGACGGCGTGTGGCAGTACTTC
NA,TRBJ2-5,TRBV20-1,many,CSARTQGRETQYF,TGCAGTGCGAGAACTCAGGGGCGGGAGACCCAGTACTTC
TRBD1,TRBJ2-2,TRBV6-2/TRBV6-3,few,CASSYSDRLTGELFF,TGTGCCAGCAGTTACTCGGACAGGCTTACCGGGGAGCTGTTTTTT
TRBD1,TRBJ1-1,TRBV6-1,few,CASNTGGRNTEAFF,TGTGCCAGTAATACAGGGGGCCGGAACACTGAAGCTTTCTTT
NA,TRBJ1-2,TRBV28,few,CSTAGTPKYGYTF,TGTTCAACTGCCGGGACACCCAAATATGGCTACACCTTC
NA,TRBJ1-1,TRBV5-1,few,CASSFQGWDTEAFF,TGCGCCAGCAGCTTCCAGGGTTGGGACACTGAAGCTTTCTTT
NA,TRBJ1-5,TRBV28,few,CASTGGQPQHF,TGTGCCAGCACCGGGGGACAGCCCCAGCATTTT
NA,TRBJ1-2,TRBV30,NA,CAWSGEYGYTF,TGTGCCTGGAGTGGGGAGTATGGCTACACCTTC
NA,TRBJ1-6,TRBV19,few,CASSLTGPATPNSPLHF,TGTGCCAGTAGTCTTACAGGGCCGGCGACGCCTAATTCACCCCTCCACTTT
NA,TRBJ1-1,TRBV7-9,NA,CASSPKLEAFF,TGTGCCAGCAGCCCTAAACTTGAAGCTTTCTTT
NA,TRBJ1-5,TRBV28,NA,CASSLARRTSNQPQHF,TGTGCCAGCAGTTTAGCGCGACGGACGTCCAATCAGCCCCAGCATTTT
NA,TRBJ1-1,TRBV10-2,many,CASKAGAYTEAFF,TGCGCCAGCAAGGCAGGGGCCTACACTGAAGCTTTCTTT
NA,TRBJ1-1,TRBV5-4,NA,CASSLARGGEAFF,TGTGCCAGCAGCTTGGCCAGGGGAGGAGAAGCTTTCTTT
TRBD2,TRBJ2-3,TRBV6-1,few,CASSPGLARDTQYF,TGTGCCAGCAGTCCGGGACTAGCAAGGGATACGCAGTATTTT
TRBD2,TRBJ2-1,TRBV6-1,NA,CASSLPGGRGNEQFF,TGTGCCAGCAGTCTCCCGGGCGGGAGGGGGAATGAGCAGTTCTTC
NA,TRBJ1-1,TRBV27,NA,CASSLSIRTPEAFF,TGTGCCAGCAGTTTATCGATTCGCACCCCTGAAGCTTTCTTT
NA,TRBJ2-5,TRBV10-3,few,CAISPTDPEIETQYF,TGTGCCATCAGTCCTACGGACCCAGAGATAGAGACCCAGTACTTC
NA,TRBJ1-2,TRBV20-1,few,CSVQHEANYGYTF,TGCAGTGTCCAACACGAGGCCAACTATGGCTACACCTTC
TRBD1,TRBJ1-2,TRBV18,NA,CASSLPGQGAGGYTF,TGTGCCAGCTCACTGCCGGGACAGGGGGCCGGTGGCTACACCTTC
NA,TRBJ1-2,TRBV12-3/TRBV12-4,few,CASREGYQGLSNYGYTF,TGTGCCAGCAGGGAGGGTTATCAGGGCCTAAGTAACTATGGCTACACCTTC
NA,TRBJ2-7,TRBV20-1,once,CSARSPGLYEQYF,TGCAGTGCTAGATCACCAGGTCTATACGAGCAGTACTTC
NA,TRBJ2-2,TRBV7-6,few,CAIPLGELFF,TGTGCCATCCCACTGGGGGAGCTGTTTTTT
TRBD1,TRBJ2-7,TRBV27,NA,CASSLTNRGTAVYEQYF,TGTGCCAGCAGTTTGACCAACAGGGGTACGGCGGTCTACGAGCAGTACTTC
NA,TRBJ2-2,TRBV2,NA,CASTGGPGDGELFF,TGTGCCAGCACCGGCGGGCCGGGGGACGGGGAGCTGTTTTTT
NA,TRBJ2-5,TRBV6-2/TRBV6-3,NA,CASSYSGSSLPSQETQYF,TGTGCCAGCAGTTACTCGGGCTCTAGTCTACCTTCTCAGGAGACCCAGTACTTC
NA,TRBJ2-3,TRBV9,NA,CASSYRDGEDTQYF,TGTGCCAGCAGCTACCGGGACGGAGAAGATACGCAGTATTTT
TRBD1,TRBJ1-6,TRBV29-1,few,CSVAGQGLNSPLHF,TGCAGCGTCGCGGGACAGGGCCTTAATTCACCCCTCCACTTT
NA,TRBJ1-1,TRBV12-3/TRBV12-4,few,CASSFGGAPTEAFF,TGTGCCAGCAGTTTTGGAGGGGCGCCCACTGAAGCTTTCTTT
NA,TRBJ1-1,TRBV2,many,CASSENRVTEAFF,TGTGCCAGCAGTGAAAACAGGGTGACTGAAGCTTTCTTT
TRBD1,TRBJ2-2,TRBV11-2,NA,CASSPGTGASGELFF,TGTGCCAGCAGCCCCGGTACAGGGGCCTCCGGGGAGCTGTTTTTT
TRBD2,TRBJ2-7,TRBV27,few,CASSPTRLAGGYEQYF,TGTGCCAGCAGTCCAACCCGACTAGCGGGAGGGTACGAGCAGTACTTC
NA,TRBJ1-4,TRBV19,NA,CASSIDSLSSEKLFF,TGTGCCAGTAGTATCGACAGCCTATCAAGTGAAAAACTGTTTTTT
TRBD2,TRBJ2-7,TRBV19,NA,CASTLAAGNSYEQYF,TGTGCCAGTACCCTCGCAGCGGGGAACTCCTACGAGCAGTACTTC
TRBD1,TRBJ2-7,TRBV29-1,NA,CSVALFRDRDSYEQYF,TGCAGCGTCGCCCTTTTCCGGGACAGGGATTCCTACGAGCAGTACTTC
NA,TRBJ1-5,TRBV12-3/TRBV12-4,NA,CTSSFRSQPQHF,TGTACCAGCAGTTTCAGAAGTCAGCCCCAGCATTTT
NA,TRBJ1-2,TRBV2,many,CASLGRKYGYTF,TGTGCCAGCCTAGGCAGAAAGTATGGCTACACCTTC
NA,TRBJ1-1,TRBV5-1,NA,CASSLEWGEAFF,TGCGCCAGCAGCTTGGAATGGGGAGAAGCTTTCTTT
NA,TRBJ1-4,TRBV20-1,few,CSASETGREKLFF,TGCAGTGCTAGTGAAACAGGGAGGGAAAAACTGTTTTTT
NA,TRBJ2-7,TRBV20-1,NA,CSASEAGREQYF,TGCAGTGCAAGCGAGGCAGGGAGGGAGCAGTACTTC
TRBD1,TRBJ1-3,TRBV12-3/TRBV12-4,NA,CASSPLQGQAGNTIYF,TGTGCCAGCAGTCCGCTACAGGGACAGGCTGGAAACACCATATATTTT
NA,TRBJ1-2,TRBV4-1,NA,CASSQRVMQDGNYGYTF,TGCGCCAGCAGCCAAAGGGTAATGCAGGACGGAAACTATGGCTACACCTTC
NA,TRBJ2-5,TRBV20-1,NA,CSASRGVKQETQYF,TGCAGTGCTAGCAGGGGGGTAAAACAAGAGACCCAGTACTTC
NA,TRBJ1-2,TRBV28,NA,CASSLSGWGYTF,TGTGCCAGCAGTTTATCGGGTTGGGGCTACACCTTC
NA,TRBJ2-5,TRBV9,few,CASSVEGEGSQETQYF,TGTGCCAGCAGCGTAGAGGGGGAAGGTAGCCAAGAGACCCAGTACTTC
NA,TRBJ1-1,TRBV28,many,CASREGEAFF,TGTGCCAGCCGAGAGGGTGAAGCTTTCTTT
TRBD1,TRBJ1-2,TRBV27,few,CASSAGGATYGYTF,TGTGCCAGCAGTGCAGGGGGCGCAACCTATGGCTACACCTTC
TRBD1,TRBJ2-7,TRBV16,many,CASSLGTGRGEQYF,TGTGCCAGCAGCCTCGGGACAGGTCGTGGCGAGCAGTACTTC
NA,TRBJ1-1,TRBV5-5,few,CASSLRDTLTLNTEAFF,TGTGCCAGCAGTCTCCGGGACACCTTAACCTTGAACACTGAAGCTTTCTTT
NA,TRBJ2-1,TRBV20-1,few,CSAWSSAGYNEQFF,TGCAGTGCTTGGTCTAGCGCCGGCTACAATGAGCAGTTCTTC
TRBD2,TRBJ2-5,TRBV10-3,few,CAISETSGRGETQYF,TGTGCCATCAGTGAGACTAGCGGGAGAGGAGAGACCCAGTACTTC
NA,TRBJ1-2,TRBV14,few,CASSQETWNYGYTF,TGTGCCAGCAGCCAAGAAACATGGAACTATGGCTACACCTTC
TRBD1,TRBJ2-5,TRBV14,NA,CASSQVRTGWTQYF,TGTGCCAGCAGCCAAGTAAGGACAGGGTGGACCCAGTACTTC
NA,TRBJ1-6,TRBV25-1,NA,CASSEKGGISFNSPLHF,TGTGCCAGCAGTGAAAAGGGAGGGATCTCTTTTAATTCACCCCTCCACTTT
NA,TRBJ1-2,TRBV30,NA,CAWSSDGLNYGYTF,TGTGCCTGGAGTTCGGACGGACTCAACTATGGCTACACCTTC